Included here is one TCR beta chain sequence, with context. Its antigen is as yet unknown. Authors' analysis steps: ImmunoSEQ junction-only sequences lacked quality scores, so their filtering differed. Assay used: immunoSEQ multiplex PCR; TCRdb lists only in-frame clones, some missing. The DNA was the basis for D and trimming; V, J and clone size are from that table. The data contain 2 million to 2.5 million clones, 90% to 95% of them seen just once; the ten biggest clones take up over 1.5%. The sample originates from a study of shared clonotypes between healthy human individuals. Study summary: Researchers assigned three CD4 naive, three CD4 memory, two CD8 naive and one CD8 memory plate to each donor. The study's findings and limits: Compared with clonotypes that all four donors shared, non-shared clonotypes had lower generation probabilities. Larger estimated richness was generally recorded for naive subsets relative to memory subsets.

Terminally differentiated effector memory CD45RA+ cells were left out of the naive CD8 fraction, which was CD45RO-negative and positively selected for CCR7. Specimen: naive CD8+ T cells from PBMCs. The sequence was collected from a man aged 18 to 30 in good health. Some clones in this sample may be carry-over from other donors' samples.

CDR3 bases: TGTGCCAGCAGTGCGTTAGCGGGAGCTCGTGAGCAGTTCTTC. It yields the protein CASSALAGAREQFF. The genes are TRBV2 and TRBJ2-1, with 9 bases that match TRBD2. The CDR3 loop spans 14 amino acids. In germline, CDR1 is SNHLY, CDR2 FYNNEI. V gave up 4 bases and J gave up 9 bases; unmatched junction bases: 7.